This TCR beta chain is from a study of blood T cell repertoires in COVID-19. Study information: In each case, the material was cDNA or gDNA derived from T cells, B-cell-depleted T cells, or PBMCs.

How the authors handled the data: For nucleated cells, counts were estimated from reference gene primer amplification. Clones were sequenced by immunoSEQ multiplex PCR, and TCRdb holds only the in-frame ones, with some missing. V, J and clone size are those of that table, while D and trimming were read from the DNA. Altogether hundreds of thousands of clones are present, around 88% being singletons, with the ten largest covering 7.5% to 9%. The germline V and J ends were trimmed by 2 bases and 11 bases, with 13 bases remaining between them. The CDR3 length is 13 residues. Germline V lookup: CDR1 LGHDT, CDR2 YNNKEL (reference sequence).

The TCR originated in a woman aged 50 to 60 with acute or convalescent COVID-19. What was sequenced was peripheral blood. This sequence joins TRBV3-1 (or the pseudogene TRBV3-2) and TRBJ1-3; TRBD1 might be the D (5 bases). In DNA, the CDR3 is TGTGCCAGCAGCCAACCGGGGGAGGTCGCCATATATTTT. It yields the protein CASSQPGEVAIYF.